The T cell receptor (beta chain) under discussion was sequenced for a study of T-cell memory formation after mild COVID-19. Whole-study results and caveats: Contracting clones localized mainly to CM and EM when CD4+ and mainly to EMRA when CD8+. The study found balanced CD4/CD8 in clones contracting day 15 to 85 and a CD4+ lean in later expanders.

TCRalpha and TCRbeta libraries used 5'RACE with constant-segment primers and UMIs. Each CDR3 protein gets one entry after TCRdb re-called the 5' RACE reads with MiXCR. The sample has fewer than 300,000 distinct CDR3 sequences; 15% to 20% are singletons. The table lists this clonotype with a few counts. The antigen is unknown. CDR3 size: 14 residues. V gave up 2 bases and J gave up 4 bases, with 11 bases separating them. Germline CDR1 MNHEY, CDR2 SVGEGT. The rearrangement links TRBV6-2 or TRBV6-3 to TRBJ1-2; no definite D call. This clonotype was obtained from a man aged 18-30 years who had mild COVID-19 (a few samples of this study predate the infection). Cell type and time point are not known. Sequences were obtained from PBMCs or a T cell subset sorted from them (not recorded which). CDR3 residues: CASSYGPVGYGYTF. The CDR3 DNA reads TGTGCCAGCAGTTACGGCCCCGTCGGCTATGGCTACACCTTC.